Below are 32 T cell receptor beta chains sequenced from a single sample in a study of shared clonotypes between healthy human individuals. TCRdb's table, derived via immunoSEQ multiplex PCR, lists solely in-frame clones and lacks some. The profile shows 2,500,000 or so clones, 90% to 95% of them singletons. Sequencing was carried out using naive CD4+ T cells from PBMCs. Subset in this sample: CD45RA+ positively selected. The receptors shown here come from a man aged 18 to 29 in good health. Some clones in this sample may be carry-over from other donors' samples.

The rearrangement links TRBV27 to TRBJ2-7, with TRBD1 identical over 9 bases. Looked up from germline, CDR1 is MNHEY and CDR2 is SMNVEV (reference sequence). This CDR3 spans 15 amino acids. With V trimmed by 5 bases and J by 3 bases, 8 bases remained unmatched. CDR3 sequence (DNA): TGTGCCAGCAGTCTCGGACAGGGGCAAAGCTACGAGCAGTACTTC. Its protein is CASSLGQGQSYEQYF.

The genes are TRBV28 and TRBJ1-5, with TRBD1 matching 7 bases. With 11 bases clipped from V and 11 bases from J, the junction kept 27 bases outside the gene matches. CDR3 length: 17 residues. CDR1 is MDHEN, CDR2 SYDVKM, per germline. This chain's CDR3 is CASLPAVGTAPQGTQHF. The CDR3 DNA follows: TGTGCCTCGCTTCCAGCAGTCGGGACAGCCCCGCAGGGGACCCAGCATTTT. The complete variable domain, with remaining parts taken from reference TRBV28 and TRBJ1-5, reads DVKVTQSSRYLVKRTGEKVFLECVQDMDHENMFWYRQDPGLGLRLIYFSYDVKMKEKGDIPEGYSVSREKKERFSLILESASTNQTSMYLCASLPAVGTAPQGTQHFGDGTRLSIL.

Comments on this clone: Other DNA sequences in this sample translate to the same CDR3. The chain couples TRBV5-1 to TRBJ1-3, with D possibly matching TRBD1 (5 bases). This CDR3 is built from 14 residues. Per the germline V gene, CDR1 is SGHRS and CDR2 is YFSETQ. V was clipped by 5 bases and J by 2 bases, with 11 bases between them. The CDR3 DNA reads TGCGCCAGCAGTGTCCAGGGCCCTGGAAACACCATATATTTT. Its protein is CASSVQGPGNTIYF.

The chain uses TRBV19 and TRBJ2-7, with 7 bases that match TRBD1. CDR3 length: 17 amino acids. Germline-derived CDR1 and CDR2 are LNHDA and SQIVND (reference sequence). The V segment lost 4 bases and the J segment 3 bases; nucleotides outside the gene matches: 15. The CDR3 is CASSKRQGDGLHYEQYF. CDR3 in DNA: TGTGCCAGTAGTAAGCGACAGGGAGACGGGCTTCACTACGAGCAGTACTTC.

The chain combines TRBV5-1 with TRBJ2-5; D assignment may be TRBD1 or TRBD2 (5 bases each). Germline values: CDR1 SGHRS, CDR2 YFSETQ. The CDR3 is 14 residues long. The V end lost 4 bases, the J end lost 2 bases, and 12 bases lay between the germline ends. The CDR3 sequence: CASSRDGTQETQYF. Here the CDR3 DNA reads TGCGCCAGCAGCCGGGACGGAACACAAGAGACCCAGTACTTC.

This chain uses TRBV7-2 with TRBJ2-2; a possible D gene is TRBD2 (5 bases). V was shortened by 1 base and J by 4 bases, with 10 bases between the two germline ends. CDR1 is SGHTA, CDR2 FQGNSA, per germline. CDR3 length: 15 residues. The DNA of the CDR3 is TGTGCCAGCAGCTTAGGGGGTGGGAGCACCGGGGAGCTGTTTTTT. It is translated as CASSLGGGSTGELFF.

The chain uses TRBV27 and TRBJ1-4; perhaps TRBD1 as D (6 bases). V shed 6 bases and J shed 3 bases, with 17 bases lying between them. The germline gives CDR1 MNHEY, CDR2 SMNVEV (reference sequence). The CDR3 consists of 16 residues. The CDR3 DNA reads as TGTGCCAGCAGCCCAAGGGGGGATTCCCCTAATGAAAAACTGTTTTTT. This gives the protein CASSPRGDSPNEKLFF.

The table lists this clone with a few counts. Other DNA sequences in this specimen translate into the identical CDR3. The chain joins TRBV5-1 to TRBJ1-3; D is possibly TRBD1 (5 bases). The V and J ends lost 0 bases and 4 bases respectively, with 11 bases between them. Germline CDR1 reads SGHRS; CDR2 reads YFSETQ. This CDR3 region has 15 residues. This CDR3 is CASSLGPGTGNTIYF. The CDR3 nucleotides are TGCGCCAGCAGCTTGGGGCCGGGGACCGGAAACACCATATATTTT.

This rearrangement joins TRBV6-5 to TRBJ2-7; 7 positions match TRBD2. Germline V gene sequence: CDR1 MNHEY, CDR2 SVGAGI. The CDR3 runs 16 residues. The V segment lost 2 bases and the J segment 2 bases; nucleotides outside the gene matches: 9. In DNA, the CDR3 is TGTGCCAGCAGTTACGCTAGCGGAAGCTATCCCTACGAGCAGTACTTC. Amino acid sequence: CASSYASGSYPYEQYF.

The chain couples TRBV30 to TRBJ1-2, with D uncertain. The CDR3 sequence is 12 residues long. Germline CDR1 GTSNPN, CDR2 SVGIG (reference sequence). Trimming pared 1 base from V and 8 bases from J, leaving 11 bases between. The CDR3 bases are TGTGCCTGGAGTGCCGTCCCCTGGGGCTACACCTTC. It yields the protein CAWSAVPWGYTF. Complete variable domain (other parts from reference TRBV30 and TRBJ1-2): SQTIHQWPATLVQPVGSPLSLECTVEGTSNPNLYWYRQAAGRGLQLLFYSVGIGQISSEVPQNLSASRPQDRQFILSSKKLLLSDSGFYLCAWSAVPWGYTFGSGTRLTVV.

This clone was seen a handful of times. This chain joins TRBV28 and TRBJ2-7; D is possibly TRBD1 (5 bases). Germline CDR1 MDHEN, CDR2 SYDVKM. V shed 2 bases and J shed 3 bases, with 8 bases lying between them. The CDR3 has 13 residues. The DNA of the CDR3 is TGTGCCAGCAGTTTAGGACACGTCTACGAGCAGTACTTC. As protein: CASSLGHVYEQYF.

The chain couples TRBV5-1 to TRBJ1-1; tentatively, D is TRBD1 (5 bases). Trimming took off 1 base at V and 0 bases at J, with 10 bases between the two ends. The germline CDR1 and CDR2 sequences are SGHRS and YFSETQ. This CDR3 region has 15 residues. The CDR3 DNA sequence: TGCGCCAGCAGCTTGAGCCAGGGCTTGAACACTGAAGCTTTCTTT. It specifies CASSLSQGLNTEAFF.

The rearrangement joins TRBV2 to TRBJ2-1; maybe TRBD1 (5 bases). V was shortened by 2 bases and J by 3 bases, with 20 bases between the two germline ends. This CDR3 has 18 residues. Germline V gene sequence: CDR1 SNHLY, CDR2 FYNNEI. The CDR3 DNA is TGTGCCAGCAGTGAATTTACCCGTGGGGCTAGGGGCTACAATGAGCAGTTCTTC. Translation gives CASSEFTRGARGYNEQFF.

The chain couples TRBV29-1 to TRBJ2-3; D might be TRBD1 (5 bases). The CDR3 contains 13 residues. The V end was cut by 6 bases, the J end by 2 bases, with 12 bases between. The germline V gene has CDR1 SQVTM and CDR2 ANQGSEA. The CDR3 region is CSVSRQLTDTQYF. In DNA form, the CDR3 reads TGCAGCGTCTCTCGACAGCTCACAGATACGCAGTATTTT.

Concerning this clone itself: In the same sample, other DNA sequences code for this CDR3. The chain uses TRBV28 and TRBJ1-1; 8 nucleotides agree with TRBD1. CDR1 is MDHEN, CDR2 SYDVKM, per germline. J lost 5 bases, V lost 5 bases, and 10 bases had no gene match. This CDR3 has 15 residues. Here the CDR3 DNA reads TGTGCCAGCAGTCCAGACAGGGGATTAAGGACTGAAGCTTTCTTT. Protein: CASSPDRGLRTEAFF.

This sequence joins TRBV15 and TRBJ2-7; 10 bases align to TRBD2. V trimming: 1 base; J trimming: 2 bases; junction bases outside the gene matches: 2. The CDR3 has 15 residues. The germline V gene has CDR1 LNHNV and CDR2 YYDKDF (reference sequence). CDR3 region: CATSRAAGGPYEQYF. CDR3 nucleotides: TGTGCCACCAGCAGAGCAGCGGGAGGGCCCTACGAGCAGTACTTC.

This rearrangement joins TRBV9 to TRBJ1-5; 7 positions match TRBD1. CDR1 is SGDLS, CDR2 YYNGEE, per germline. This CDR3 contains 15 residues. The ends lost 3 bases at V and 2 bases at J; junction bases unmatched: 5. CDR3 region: CASSAQGWGNQPQHF. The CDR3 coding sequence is TGTGCCAGCAGCGCACAGGGGTGGGGCAATCAGCCCCAGCATTTT.

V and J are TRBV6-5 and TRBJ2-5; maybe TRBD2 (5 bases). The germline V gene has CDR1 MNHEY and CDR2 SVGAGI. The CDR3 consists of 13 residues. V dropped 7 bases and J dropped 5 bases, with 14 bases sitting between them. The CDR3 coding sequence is TGTGCCAGCACTGCGGCGGGCGGGGAGACCCAGTACTTC. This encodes CASTAAGGETQYF.

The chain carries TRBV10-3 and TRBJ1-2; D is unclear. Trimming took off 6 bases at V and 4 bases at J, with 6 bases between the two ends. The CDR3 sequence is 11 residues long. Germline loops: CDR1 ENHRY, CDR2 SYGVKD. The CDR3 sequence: CAISSSYGYTF. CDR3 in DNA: TGTGCCATCAGCAGTAGCTATGGCTACACCTTC.

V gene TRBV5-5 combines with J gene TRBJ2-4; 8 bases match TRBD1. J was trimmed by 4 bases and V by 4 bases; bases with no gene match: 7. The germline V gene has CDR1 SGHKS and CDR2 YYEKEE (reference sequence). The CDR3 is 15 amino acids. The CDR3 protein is CASSTTGVAKNIQYF. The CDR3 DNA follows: TGTGCCAGCAGCACGACAGGGGTGGCGAAAAACATTCAGTACTTC.

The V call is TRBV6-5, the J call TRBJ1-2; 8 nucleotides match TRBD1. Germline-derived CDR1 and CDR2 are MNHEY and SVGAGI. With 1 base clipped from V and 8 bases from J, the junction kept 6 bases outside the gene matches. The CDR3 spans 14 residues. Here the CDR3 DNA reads TGTGCCAGCAGTTACTACGGACAGGGAACGGGCTACACCTTC. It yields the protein CASSYYGQGTGYTF.

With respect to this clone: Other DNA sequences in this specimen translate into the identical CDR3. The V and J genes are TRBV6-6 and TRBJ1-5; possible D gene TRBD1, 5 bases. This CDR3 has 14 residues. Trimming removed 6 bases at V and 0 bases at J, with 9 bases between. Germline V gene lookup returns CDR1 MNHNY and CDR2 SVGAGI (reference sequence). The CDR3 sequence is CASSRQYSNQPQHF. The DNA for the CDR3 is TGTGCCAGCAGCCGACAGTATAGCAATCAGCCCCAGCATTTT.

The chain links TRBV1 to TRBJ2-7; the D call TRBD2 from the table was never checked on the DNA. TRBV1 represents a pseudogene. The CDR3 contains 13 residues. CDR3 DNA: TGCACCAGCAGCCCCTTCATATTAGACGAGCAGTACTTC. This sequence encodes CTSSPFILDEQYF.

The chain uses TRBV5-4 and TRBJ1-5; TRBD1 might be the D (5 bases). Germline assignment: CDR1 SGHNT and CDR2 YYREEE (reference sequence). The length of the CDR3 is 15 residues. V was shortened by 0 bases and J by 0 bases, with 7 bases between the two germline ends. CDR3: CASSLGGSSNQPQHF. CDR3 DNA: TGTGCCAGCAGCTTGGGGGGGAGTAGCAATCAGCCCCAGCATTTT. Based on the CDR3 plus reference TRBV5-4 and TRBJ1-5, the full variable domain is ETGVTQSPTHLIKTRGQQVTLRCSSQSGHNTVSWYQQALGQGPQFIFQYYREEENGRGNFPPRFSGLQFPNYSSELNVNALELDDSALYLCASSLGGSSNQPQHFGDGTRLSIL.

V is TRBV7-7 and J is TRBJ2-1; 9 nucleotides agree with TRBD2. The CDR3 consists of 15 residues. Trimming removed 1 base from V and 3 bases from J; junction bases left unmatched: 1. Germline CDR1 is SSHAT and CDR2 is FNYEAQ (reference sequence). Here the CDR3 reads CASSLGLADYNEQFF. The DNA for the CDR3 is TGTGCCAGCAGCTTAGGACTAGCGGACTACAATGAGCAGTTCTTC.

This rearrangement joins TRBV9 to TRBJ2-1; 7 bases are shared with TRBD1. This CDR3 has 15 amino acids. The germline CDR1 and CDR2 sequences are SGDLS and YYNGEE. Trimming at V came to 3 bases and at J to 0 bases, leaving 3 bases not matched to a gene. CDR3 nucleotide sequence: TGTGCCAGCAGCGCGGACAGGAGCTCCTACAATGAGCAGTTCTTC. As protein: CASSADRSSYNEQFF. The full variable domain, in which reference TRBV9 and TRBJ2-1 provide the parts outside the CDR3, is DSGVTQTPKHLITATGQRVTLRCSPRSGDLSVYWYQQSLDQGLQFLIQYYNGEERAKGNILERFSAQQFPDLHSELNLSSLELGDSALYFCASSADRSSYNEQFFGPGTRLTVL.

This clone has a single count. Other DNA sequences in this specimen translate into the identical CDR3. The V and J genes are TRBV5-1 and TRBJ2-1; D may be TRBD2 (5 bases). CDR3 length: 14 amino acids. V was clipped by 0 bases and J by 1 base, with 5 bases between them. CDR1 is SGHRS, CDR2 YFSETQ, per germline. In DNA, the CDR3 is TGCGCCAGCAGCTTGGGGGAGTCCTACAATGAGCAGTTCTTC. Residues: CASSLGESYNEQFF.

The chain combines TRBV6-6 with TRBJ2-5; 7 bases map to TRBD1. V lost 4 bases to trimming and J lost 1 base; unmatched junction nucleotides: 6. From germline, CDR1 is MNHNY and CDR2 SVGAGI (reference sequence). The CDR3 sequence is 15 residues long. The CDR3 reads CASSSQGNPQETQYF. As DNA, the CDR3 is TGTGCCAGCAGTTCACAGGGGAATCCCCAAGAGACCCAGTACTTC.

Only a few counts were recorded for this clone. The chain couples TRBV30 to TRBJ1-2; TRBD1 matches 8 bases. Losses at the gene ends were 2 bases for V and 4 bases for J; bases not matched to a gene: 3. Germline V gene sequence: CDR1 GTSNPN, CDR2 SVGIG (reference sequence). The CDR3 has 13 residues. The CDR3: CAWSRDRSYGYTF. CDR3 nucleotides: TGTGCCTGGAGTCGGGACAGGTCCTATGGCTACACCTTC. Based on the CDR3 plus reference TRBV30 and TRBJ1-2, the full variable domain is SQTIHQWPATLVQPVGSPLSLECTVEGTSNPNLYWYRQAAGRGLQLLFYSVGIGQISSEVPQNLSASRPQDRQFILSSKKLLLSDSGFYLCAWSRDRSYGYTFGSGTRLTVV.

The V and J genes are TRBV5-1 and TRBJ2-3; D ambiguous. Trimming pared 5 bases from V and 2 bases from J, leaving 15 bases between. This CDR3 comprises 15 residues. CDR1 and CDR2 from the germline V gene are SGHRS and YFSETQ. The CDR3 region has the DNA TGCGCCAGCAGTAATTTCGGGTCCGCCACAGATACGCAGTATTTT. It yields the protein CASSNFGSATDTQYF.

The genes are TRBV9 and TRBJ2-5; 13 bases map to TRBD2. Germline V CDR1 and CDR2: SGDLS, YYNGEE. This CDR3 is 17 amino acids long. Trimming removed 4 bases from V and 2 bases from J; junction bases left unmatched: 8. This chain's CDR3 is CASSTRTSGSIQETQYF. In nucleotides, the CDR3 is TGTGCCAGCAGCACCCGGACTAGCGGGAGCATACAAGAGACCCAGTACTTC.

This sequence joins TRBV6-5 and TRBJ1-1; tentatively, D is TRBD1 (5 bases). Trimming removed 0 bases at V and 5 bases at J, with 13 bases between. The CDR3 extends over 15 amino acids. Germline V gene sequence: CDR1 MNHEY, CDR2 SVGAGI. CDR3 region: CASSYSPGVWTEAFF. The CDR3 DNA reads TGTGCCAGCAGTTACTCCCCGGGGGTGTGGACTGAAGCTTTCTTT.